The present T cell receptor beta chain was sequenced within a study of technical replicates of blood from several donors. Germline CDR1 and CDR2: SEHNR and FQNEAQ (reference sequence). The V and J ends lost 5 bases and 7 bases respectively, with 14 bases between them. The CDR3 spans 13 residues. The table came from immunoSEQ multiplex PCR; TCRdb's copy has only in-frame clones and leaves some out. The sample has about 82,000 clones; nearly 96% are singletons. The genes are TRBV7-9 and TRBJ1-1; D gene unclear. The source material was T cells isolated from PBMCs. The source of this sequence is a human donor in good health. In DNA, the CDR3 is TGTGCCAGCAGCCAAGTCCCTACGGGTGAAGCTTTCTTT. Translated, it gives CASSQVPTGEAFF.